These 23 T cell receptor beta chains share one sample of origin, sequenced in a study of T cells in Graves' hyperthyroidism and ophthalmopathy. The CDR3 regions of TCR beta were amplified from RNA transcripts. TCR CDR3 regions were first amplified by RT-PCR with HTBI primers. TCRdb re-called the multiplex PCR reads through MiXCR, storing one row per CDR3 protein. Of around 240,000 distinct CDR3 sequences listed, about 15% are singletons. Input material: blood. Every receptor here comes from a woman in her late teens or twenties with Graves' ophthalmopathy.

The CDR3 DNA sequence: TGTGCCAGCAGGCAGGACCAACGAGGGAACACTGAAGCTTTCTTT. Translation gives CASRQDQRGNTEAFF. The genes are TRBV6-1 and TRBJ1-1; no clear D. This CDR3 has 15 amino acids. Per germline, CDR1 MNHNS and CDR2 SASEGT. Trimming took off 6 bases at V and 1 base at J, with 15 bases between the two ends.

V usage is TRBV19 and J usage is TRBJ1-1; tentative D call: TRBD1 (6 bases). CDR3 length: 14 residues. The V end lost 3 bases, the J end lost 7 bases, and 15 bases lay between the germline ends. Germline V gene lookup returns CDR1 LNHDA and CDR2 SQIVND (reference sequence). In DNA, the CDR3 is TGTGCCAGTAGTATTGGGGGCTCCGGGGGTGAAGCTTTCTTT. Protein sequence: CASSIGGSGGEAFF.

This clonotype was found many times. This sequence joins TRBV11-3 and TRBJ2-5; 15 bases match TRBD2. Germline CDR1 is SGHNT and CDR2 is YENEEA. Trimming took 0 bases from V and 2 from J; bases not matched to a gene: 7. The CDR3 length is 19 residues. The CDR3 bases are TGTGCCAGCAGCTTAGATCCGGGACTAGCGGGGGGTTTACAAGAGACCCAGTACTTC. It yields the protein CASSLDPGLAGGLQETQYF.

This clonotype was seen repeatedly, ten times or more. This rearrangement joins TRBV9 to TRBJ1-1; TRBD1 agrees at 8 bases. J lost 4 bases, V lost 0 bases, and 5 bases had no gene match. Germline V gives CDR1 SGDLS, CDR2 YYNGEE. CDR3 length: 15 amino acids. The CDR3 protein is CASSVDNRGSTEAFF. The CDR3 DNA sequence: TGTGCCAGCAGCGTAGATAACAGGGGGAGCACTGAAGCTTTCTTT.

This clonotype was observed at least ten times. The junction departs from the called germline gene at one end, perhaps through a read error. This chain joins TRBV5-1 and TRBJ1-6, with TRBD1 matching 8 bases. This CDR3 contains 17 residues. In germline, CDR1 is SGHRS, CDR2 YFSETQ. This CDR3 reads CTSSGPQTGEDNSPLHF. The CDR3 region has the DNA TGCACCAGCAGCGGACCGCAGACAGGGGAGGATAATTCACCCCTCCACTTT.

In its sample, this clonotype was seen many times. This chain uses TRBV20-1 with TRBJ2-1; no reliable D call. V gave up 2 bases and J gave up 8 bases, with 7 bases separating them. Germline lookup yields CDR1 DFQATT and CDR2 SNEGSKA (reference sequence). This CDR3 contains 11 residues. The CDR3 sequence: CSARLVYEQFF. CDR3 in DNA: TGCAGTGCTAGACTAGTCTATGAGCAGTTCTTC.

V gene TRBV5-4 combines with J gene TRBJ2-3, with TRBD2 matching over 15 bases. Losses at the gene ends were 0 bases for V and 8 bases for J; bases not matched to a gene: 7. Germline lookup yields CDR1 SGHNT and CDR2 YYREEE (reference sequence). The CDR3 loop spans 17 amino acids. DNA of the CDR3: TGTGCCAGCAGCTTGGGCGGACTAGCGGGAGGGCCCGGTACGCAGTATTTT. The encoded protein is CASSLGGLAGGPGTQYF.

Ten or more counts support this clonotype. This rearrangement joins TRBV5-6 to TRBJ2-2; TRBD2 matches 7 bases. Unmatched junction bases numbered 11, after V lost 6 bases and J lost 3 bases. The CDR3 has 16 residues. Germline CDR1 and CDR2: SGHDT and YYEEEE. This chain's CDR3 is CASTLTQRGDTGELFF. DNA for the CDR3: TGTGCCAGCACCCTCACCCAGCGGGGCGACACCGGGGAGCTGTTTTTT.

This clonotype was seen many times. The chain joins TRBV28 to TRBJ2-1, with 9 bases fitting TRBD2. The CDR3 runs to 14 residues. From germline, CDR1 is MDHEN and CDR2 SYDVKM. After removal of 5 bases from V and 7 bases from J, the junction contained 6 bases not matched to a gene. This CDR3 reads CASSPGLALNEQFF. DNA of the CDR3: TGTGCCAGCAGTCCGGGACTAGCCTTGAATGAGCAGTTCTTC.

This clonotype showed up just a few times. V usage is TRBV10-3 and J usage is TRBJ2-3, with 16 bases fitting TRBD2. Germline V gene sequence: CDR1 ENHRY, CDR2 SYGVKD. The ends lost 3 bases at V and 0 bases at J; junction bases unmatched: 9. The CDR3 is made up of 20 amino acids. This CDR3 reads CAISDLPGLAGGPSTDTQYF. The CDR3 DNA reads TGTGCCATCAGTGACCTACCGGGACTAGCGGGGGGGCCTAGCACAGATACGCAGTATTTT.

This clonotype was observed many times. This chain uses TRBV28 with TRBJ1-1; D remains unclear. V was cut by 0 bases and J by 1 base, with 9 bases left in between. The germline V gene has CDR1 MDHEN and CDR2 SYDVKM. The CDR3 totals 15 residues. The CDR3 DNA follows: TGTGCCAGCAGTTTATGGACATCGGGGAACACTGAAGCTTTCTTT. Translated: CASSLWTSGNTEAFF. Variable domain in full (rest from reference TRBV28 and TRBJ1-1): DVKVTQSSRYLVKRTGEKVFLECVQDMDHENMFWYRQDPGLGLRLIYFSYDVKMKEKGDIPEGYSVSREKKERFSLILESASTNQTSMYLCASSLWTSGNTEAFFGQGTRLTVV.

In the case of this clonotype: A much larger clone lies one base from this, so it may be a read error. The chain carries TRBV10-3 and TRBJ1-2; D call uncertain. The CDR3 spans 13 residues. The germline V gene has CDR1 ENHRY and CDR2 SYGVKD. The CDR3 nucleotides read TGTGTCATCAGACGGCGGGCTAACTATGGCTACACCTTC. This sequence encodes CVIRRRANYGYTF.

This clonotype was recorded at least ten times. The chain employs TRBV28 and TRBJ1-1, with a weak D call TRBD1 (5 bases). With 6 bases removed from V and 5 bases from J, the gap between germline ends came to 19 bases. The CDR3 spans 15 residues. Germline V gene lookup returns CDR1 MDHEN and CDR2 SYDVKM. The CDR3 is CASRVGPGKGTEAFF. The CDR3 coding sequence is TGTGCCAGCAGGGTCGGACCGGGAAAGGGGACTGAAGCTTTCTTT.

This clonotype showed up many times. The gene calls are TRBV10-3 and TRBJ2-2; D remains unclear. V gave up 3 bases and J gave up 7 bases, with 18 bases separating them. CDR3 size: 16 residues. Looked up from germline, CDR1 is ENHRY and CDR2 is SYGVKD. The CDR3 spells CAISDLSGRQHGELFF. For the CDR3, the DNA is TGTGCCATCAGTGACCTCAGTGGCAGGCAACACGGGGAGCTGTTTTTT.

This clonotype was detected ten times or more. The rearrangement links TRBV10-3 to TRBJ2-7, with TRBD2 matching 7 bases. This CDR3 has 14 residues. Germline CDR1 reads ENHRY; CDR2 reads SYGVKD. The V gene end was trimmed by 0 bases and the J gene end by 4 bases; junction bases not matched to a gene: 3. The CDR3 DNA reads as TGTGCCATCAGTGAGTCGACTAGCAGGTACGAGCAGTACTTC. Amino acid sequence: CAISESTSRYEQYF.

The table lists this clonotype with many counts. CDR3 sequence: CASSSQGIAGGATDTQYF. The DNA for the CDR3 is TGTGCCAGCAGCTCACAAGGCATAGCGGGAGGAGCCACAGATACGCAGTATTTT. V gene TRBV11-2 combines with J gene TRBJ2-3; 10 bases match TRBD2. V was pared by 4 bases and J by 2 bases, with 12 bases of the junction left unmatched. The CDR3 totals 18 residues. Looked up from germline, CDR1 is SGHAT and CDR2 is FQNNGV.

In this sample, this clonotype turned up many times. CDR3 nucleotides: TGTGCCAGCAGCCAAACTAGCGGGAGTTACAATGAGCAGTTCTTC. Translation: CASSQTSGSYNEQFF. This chain uses TRBV3-1 with TRBJ2-1, with TRBD2 matching 11 bases. The CDR3 runs 15 residues. Germline V gives CDR1 LGHDT, CDR2 YNNKEL (reference sequence). Trimming removed 2 bases from V and 4 bases from J; junction bases left unmatched: 1.

This clonotype was seen ten or more times. The chain employs TRBV5-1 and TRBJ2-3; the D is unclear. CDR1 is SGHRS, CDR2 YFSETQ, per germline. Trimming left V 0 bases short and J 5 bases short, with 4 bases between. The CDR3 length is 12 residues. The CDR3 nucleotides are TGCGCCAGCAGCTTGGCCCTAGATACGCAGTATTTT. Amino acids: CASSLALDTQYF.

This clonotype was picked up many times. J is TRBJ2-5 and V is TRBV11-3, with D perhaps TRBD1 (5 bases). The V end lost 1 base, the J end lost 5 bases, and 8 bases lay between the germline ends. CDR1 SGHNT and CDR2 YENEEA come from the germline V gene. The CDR3 runs 13 residues. CDR3 protein: CASSLASGETQYF. DNA of the CDR3: TGTGCCAGCAGCTTAGCCTCAGGGGAGACCCAGTACTTC.

This chain uses TRBV20-1 with TRBJ1-1, with 11 nucleotides matching TRBD1. The trim removed 3 bases at V and 2 bases at J, leaving 5 bases unmatched. The CDR3 length is 15 residues. Germline V CDR1 and CDR2: DFQATT, SNEGSKA (reference sequence). The CDR3 nucleotides are TGCAGTGCTAGCCCGGGACAGGGGGGAAACACTGAAGCTTTCTTT. Its translation: CSASPGQGGNTEAFF.

This clonotype was recorded at least ten times. The CDR3: CASSPRTGRSYEQYF. Written as DNA, the CDR3 is TGTGCCAGCAGTCCAAGGACAGGGCGATCCTACGAGCAGTACTTC. The rearrangement joins TRBV27 to TRBJ2-7; 8 bases fit TRBD1. Germline values: CDR1 MNHEY, CDR2 SMNVEV (reference sequence). The CDR3 totals 15 residues. Trimming took 5 bases from V and 1 from J; bases not matched to a gene: 7.

Many counts were recorded for this clonotype. This rearrangement joins TRBV19 to TRBJ1-4, with D possibly matching TRBD1 (6 bases). Trimming stripped 5 bases from V and 7 bases from J, with 11 bases between. The V gene's germline CDR1 is LNHDA and CDR2 SQIVND (reference sequence). This CDR3 contains 13 residues. In DNA form, the CDR3 reads TGTGCCAGTAGTCGCTGGGACATTGAAAAACTGTTTTTT. Translating gives CASSRWDIEKLFF.

This clonotype was seen ten or more times. The chain joins TRBV5-1 to TRBJ2-7; 9 nucleotides line up with TRBD1. This CDR3 is built from 14 residues. V lost 4 bases to trimming and J lost 6 bases; unmatched junction nucleotides: 8. From germline, CDR1 is SGHRS and CDR2 YFSETQ. CDR3 loop: CASSPGTGPAEQYF. CDR3 coding DNA: TGCGCCAGCAGCCCGGGGACAGGGCCGGCCGAGCAGTACTTC.